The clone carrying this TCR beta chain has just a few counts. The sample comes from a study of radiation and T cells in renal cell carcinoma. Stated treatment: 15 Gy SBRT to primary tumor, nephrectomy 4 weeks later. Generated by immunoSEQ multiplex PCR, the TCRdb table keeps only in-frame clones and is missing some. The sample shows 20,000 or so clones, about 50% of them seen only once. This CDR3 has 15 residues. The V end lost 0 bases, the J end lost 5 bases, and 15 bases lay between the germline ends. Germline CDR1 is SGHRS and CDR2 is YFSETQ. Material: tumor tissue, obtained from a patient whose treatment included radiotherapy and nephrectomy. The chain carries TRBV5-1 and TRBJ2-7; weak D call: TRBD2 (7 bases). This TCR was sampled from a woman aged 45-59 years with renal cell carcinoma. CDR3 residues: CASSLEGGGSNEQYF. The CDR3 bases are TGCGCCAGCAGCTTGGAGGGCGGGGGCTCGAACGAGCAGTACTTC.